A selection of T cell receptor beta chains follows, all from one sample in a study of cytomegalovirus exposure and HLA in healthy donors. The protocol was immunoSEQ multiplex PCR, while the TCRdb copy is restricted to in-frame clones and leaves out a portion. This sample has some 190,000 clones; around three quarters occur once, and the top ten carry under 2%. Source material: PBMCs. The receptors were gathered from a woman in her thirties in good health and CMV-seronegative. Both conserved end residues are part of each CDR3. Each record gives: D gene, V gene, clone size, J gene, CDR3 protein, CDR3 DNA. The D gene is left open where the match is weak. Not every row has a clone size; where given, it reads once, few, many or a size class.

D gene: -
V gene: TRBV6-1
clone size: -
J gene: TRBJ1-1
CDR3 protein: CASLMGLNTEAFF
CDR3 DNA: TGTGCCAGTCTTATGGGCTTGAACACTGAAGCTTTCTTT

D gene: TRBD1
V gene: TRBV5-1
clone size: -
J gene: TRBJ1-4
CDR3 protein: CASSSRTGGGEKLFF
CDR3 DNA: TGCGCCAGCAGCTCCAGGACAGGGGGTGGAGAAAAACTGTTTTTT

D gene: TRBD1
V gene: TRBV5-3
clone size: -
J gene: TRBJ2-1
CDR3 protein: CARSLTTGGHEQFF
CDR3 DNA: TGTGCCAGAAGCTTGACGACAGGGGGGCACGAGCAGTTCTTC

D gene: TRBD2
V gene: TRBV18
clone size: -
J gene: TRBJ2-5
CDR3 protein: CASSPGSPSGGETQYF
CDR3 DNA: TGTGCCAGCTCACCAGGATCTCCTAGCGGGGGGGAGACCCAGTACTTC

D gene: TRBD1
V gene: TRBV10-3
clone size: -
J gene: TRBJ1-6
CDR3 protein: CAISDLTGEVSPLHF
CDR3 DNA: TGTGCCATCAGTGACCTAACAGGGGAGGTTTCACCCCTCCACTTT

D gene: -
V gene: TRBV5-6
clone size: -
J gene: TRBJ2-6
CDR3 protein: CASSHGSSGANVLTF
CDR3 DNA: TGTGCCAGCAGCCATGGGAGCTCTGGGGCCAACGTCCTGACTTTC

D gene: TRBD2
V gene: TRBV30
clone size: once
J gene: TRBJ2-1
CDR3 protein: CAWTGLAEQFF
CDR3 DNA: TGTGCCTGGACCGGACTAGCGGAGCAGTTCTTC

D gene: -
V gene: TRBV2
clone size: -
J gene: TRBJ1-6
CDR3 protein: CASEWSTLHF
CDR3 DNA: TGTGCCAGCGAGTGGTCAACCCTCCACTTT

D gene: -
V gene: TRBV9
clone size: -
J gene: TRBJ1-5
CDR3 protein: CASSVAADTIQPQHF
CDR3 DNA: TGTGCCAGCAGCGTAGCGGCAGATACTATTCAGCCCCAGCATTTT

D gene: TRBD2
V gene: TRBV25-1
clone size: few
J gene: TRBJ2-3
CDR3 protein: CASSEGLAGITDTQYF
CDR3 DNA: TGTGCCAGCAGTGAAGGGCTAGCGGGGATCACAGATACGCAGTATTTT

D gene: -
V gene: TRBV9
clone size: -
J gene: TRBJ1-3
CDR3 protein: CASSVTSLSGNTIYF
CDR3 DNA: TGTGCCAGCAGCGTCACCTCCCTATCTGGAAACACCATATATTTT

D gene: -
V gene: TRBV6-6
clone size: -
J gene: TRBJ2-2
CDR3 protein: CASSLGLTPGELFF
CDR3 DNA: TGTGCCAGCAGTTTGGGACTGACCCCCGGGGAGCTGTTTTTT

D gene: TRBD1
V gene: TRBV30
clone size: -
J gene: TRBJ1-2
CDR3 protein: CAWSPMDRGNYGYTF
CDR3 DNA: TGTGCCTGGAGTCCTATGGACAGGGGGAACTATGGCTACACCTTC

D gene: -
V gene: TRBV6-5
clone size: few
J gene: TRBJ2-5
CDR3 protein: CASSYSSQTGETQYF
CDR3 DNA: TGTGCCAGCAGTTACTCTTCGCAGACGGGGGAGACCCAGTACTTC

D gene: TRBD1
V gene: TRBV6-1
clone size: -
J gene: TRBJ2-5
CDR3 protein: CASSERGQGTQYF
CDR3 DNA: TGTGCCAGCAGTGAAAGGGGACAGGGAACCCAGTACTTC

D gene: TRBD2
V gene: TRBV9
clone size: -
J gene: TRBJ2-7
CDR3 protein: CASSVAASGVSYEQYF
CDR3 DNA: TGTGCCAGCAGCGTAGCGGCTAGCGGGGTTTCCTACGAGCAGTACTTC

D gene: TRBD1
V gene: TRBV2
clone size: -
J gene: TRBJ2-4
CDR3 protein: CASGRGQIGKDIQYF
CDR3 DNA: TGTGCCAGCGGCCGGGGACAGATAGGGAAGGACATTCAGTACTTC

D gene: TRBD2
V gene: TRBV27
clone size: -
J gene: TRBJ2-3
CDR3 protein: CARHPQRGSMSDTQYF
CDR3 DNA: TGTGCCCGCCACCCGCAGCGGGGGAGTATGTCAGATACGCAGTATTTT

D gene: TRBD2
V gene: TRBV19
clone size: -
J gene: TRBJ2-7
CDR3 protein: CASSSGGIPYEQYF
CDR3 DNA: TGTGCCAGTAGTAGCGGGGGGATCCCCTACGAGCAGTACTTC

D gene: TRBD1
V gene: TRBV5-1
clone size: once
J gene: TRBJ2-5
CDR3 protein: CASNQGEETQYF
CDR3 DNA: TGCGCCAGTAACCAGGGGGAGGAGACCCAGTACTTC

D gene: -
V gene: TRBV7-9
clone size: -
J gene: TRBJ2-7
CDR3 protein: CASSRGTHEEEQYF
CDR3 DNA: TGTGCCAGCAGCCGGGGGACCCATGAGGAGGAGCAGTACTTC

D gene: -
V gene: TRBV9
clone size: once
J gene: TRBJ2-7
CDR3 protein: CASSVEGVTGEQYF
CDR3 DNA: TGTGCCAGCAGCGTAGAAGGGGTGACAGGCGAGCAGTACTTC

D gene: -
V gene: TRBV6-5
clone size: -
J gene: TRBJ1-4
CDR3 protein: CASAFRPAGELFF
CDR3 DNA: TGTGCCAGCGCGTTCCGACCGGCAGGGGAACTGTTTTTT